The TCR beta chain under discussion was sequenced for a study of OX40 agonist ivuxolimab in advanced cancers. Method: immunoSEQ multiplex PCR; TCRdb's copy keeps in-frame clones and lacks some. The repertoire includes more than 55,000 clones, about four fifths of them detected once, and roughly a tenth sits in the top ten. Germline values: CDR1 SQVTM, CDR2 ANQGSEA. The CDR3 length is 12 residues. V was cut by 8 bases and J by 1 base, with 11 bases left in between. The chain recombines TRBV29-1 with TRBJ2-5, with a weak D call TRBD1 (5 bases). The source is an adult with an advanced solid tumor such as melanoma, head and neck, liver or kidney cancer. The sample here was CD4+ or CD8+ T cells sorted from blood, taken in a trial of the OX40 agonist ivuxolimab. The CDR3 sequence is CSHRTTQETQYF. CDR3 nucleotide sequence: TGCAGCCATAGGACAACCCAAGAGACCCAGTACTTC.